This is a list of T cell receptor beta chains from one sample in a study of T cells in Graves' hyperthyroidism and ophthalmopathy. MiXCR, applied by TCRdb to the multiplex PCR reads, yields one record per CDR3 protein. This repertoire shows roughly 660,000 distinct CDR3 sequences, 17% found once; its top ten account for roughly a sixth. Source material: blood. These receptors were collected from a man over 45 with Graves' hyperthyroidism. CDR3s include the opening cysteine and the closing phenylalanine or tryptophan. Fields, in order: V gene, CDR3 protein.

TRBV28 CASGTAWDIQYF
TRBV24-1 CATSDTDDSNQPQHF
TRBV5-5 CASSLIQEPMNTEAFF
TRBV9 CASSPEGDMDHIQYF
TRBV11-2 CASSLDVCMGETQYF
TRBV11-2 CASSPVRVHGEQFF
TRBV2 CASSERFPATQYF
TRBV14 CASSQTAGAYNEQFF
TRBV18 CASSPRGAGSNYGYTF
TRBV12-3/TRBV12-4 CATSSLGDNYGYTF
TRBV20-1 CSAEPGLGNDSPLHF
TRBV11-2 CASSLAGGTQYF
TRBV4-1 CASSQDRNRGDEQYF
TRBV30 CAWMAIYSNTEAFF
TRBV6-2/TRBV6-3 CASSSGTSGRFTDTQYF
TRBV28 CASSLNAFNQPQHF
TRBV29-1 CSVETRLAGANEQFF
TRBV28 CASSTLQVRENIQYF
TRBV11-1 CASSAGTHQETQYF
TRBV6-2/TRBV6-3 CASSFQGVNTEAFF
TRBV10-2 CASSESAATGELFF
TRBV2 CASSDPRGEQYF
TRBV20-1 CSARDPPGTGSASPLHF
TRBV27 CASTRTSGPYEQYF
TRBV12-3/TRBV12-4 CASSHNPTDTQYF
TRBV24-1 CATSDYLSRDTDTQYF
TRBV10-1 CASSDSPAGGDEQFF
TRBV29-1 CSARASSGRASAHEQFF
TRBV12-3/TRBV12-4 CASSLEAGDHEKLFF
TRBV11-1 CASSPRLAVQETQYF
TRBV12-3/TRBV12-4 CASSPGQGYTDTQYF
TRBV7-6 CASSLGGLASYEQYF